The 28 T cell receptor beta chains below come from one sample, sequenced in a study of blood T cell repertoires in COVID-19. The table came from immunoSEQ multiplex PCR; TCRdb's copy has only in-frame clones and leaves some out. The top ten hold over 6.5% of the sample, which has approximately 130,000 clones, 77% seen once. Source material: peripheral blood. These receptors all stem from a human donor in a cohort sampled during active COVID-19.

The chain employs TRBV29-1 and TRBJ2-7; 8 bases map to TRBD2. Unmatched junction bases numbered 3, after V lost 4 bases and J lost 1 base. Germline CDR1 SQVTM, CDR2 ANQGSEA. This CDR3 has 13 amino acids. In DNA, the CDR3 is TGCAGCGTTGGAGCGGGAGAGTCCTACGAGCAGTACTTC. Amino acids: CSVGAGESYEQYF.

The chain is built from TRBV7-6 and TRBJ2-7; D is undetermined. V was shortened by 0 bases and J by 2 bases, with 8 bases between the two germline ends. Germline V gene data show CDR1 as SGHVS and CDR2 as FNYEAQ. The CDR3 has 14 amino acids. The CDR3 DNA sequence: TGTGCCAGCAGCTTAGCCCCGGTCACCTACGAGCAGTACTTC. This translates into CASSLAPVTYEQYF.

The chain uses TRBV19 and TRBJ2-2, with 12 bases that match TRBD2. With V trimmed by 0 bases and J by 7 bases, 15 bases remained unmatched. Per the germline V gene, CDR1 is LNHDA and CDR2 is SQIVND (reference sequence). This CDR3 spans 20 amino acids. The CDR3 spells CASSIDPTSGRAKSIGELFF. CDR3 bases: TGTGCCAGTAGTATAGATCCGACTAGCGGGAGAGCTAAATCAATCGGGGAGCTGTTTTTT.

The J gene is TRBJ2-5, the V gene TRBV11-3, with 11 bases fitting TRBD2. The junction had 2 bases not matched to a gene; V was cut back by 5 bases and J by 6 bases. The CDR3 consists of 13 residues. Germline values: CDR1 SGHNT, CDR2 YENEEA. CDR3 in amino acids: CASSTSGRKTQYF. Here the CDR3 DNA reads TGTGCCAGCAGCACTAGCGGGAGAAAGACCCAGTACTTC.

The rearrangement joins TRBV9 to TRBJ2-1, with TRBD1 identical over 7 bases. Germline-derived CDR1 and CDR2 are SGDLS and YYNGEE. This CDR3 has 14 residues. Unmatched junction bases numbered 5, after V lost 3 bases and J lost 5 bases. The CDR3 DNA is TGTGCCAGCAGCGCACAGGGGTCTCACAATGAGCAGTTCTTC. Translating gives CASSAQGSHNEQFF.

V usage is TRBV7-9 and J usage is TRBJ2-7, with D possibly TRBD1 on 5 matching bases. The CDR3 runs 14 residues. V was clipped by 5 bases and J by 1 base, with 12 bases between them. The germline gives CDR1 SEHNR, CDR2 FQNEAQ (reference sequence). The CDR3 sequence is CASSPGAGSYEQYF. The CDR3 DNA reads TGTGCCAGCAGCCCTGGGGCAGGGTCCTACGAGCAGTACTTC.

The genes are TRBV3-1 (or the pseudogene TRBV3-2) and TRBJ1-1; 7 bases map to TRBD1. CDR1 LGHDT and CDR2 YNNKEL come from the germline V gene (reference sequence). Losses at the gene ends were 5 bases for V and 1 base for J; bases not matched to a gene: 4. The CDR3 consists of 14 residues. CDR3 protein: CASSLGTANTEAFF. For the CDR3, the DNA is TGTGCCAGCAGCTTAGGGACAGCGAACACTGAAGCTTTCTTT.

As DNA, the CDR3 is TGTGCCAGCGCCTACGGGCGTAGAGGGGAGACCCAGTACTTC. Translated: CASAYGRRGETQYF. V gene TRBV2 combines with J gene TRBJ2-5, with D possibly matching TRBD2 (5 bases). The CDR3 extends over 14 amino acids. CDR1 is SNHLY, CDR2 FYNNEI, per germline. Trimming shortened V by 8 bases and J by 5 bases, and 18 bases separated the two germline ends. The variable domain in full, with the rest retrieved from reference TRBV2 and TRBJ2-5, is EPEVTQTPSHQVTQMGQEVILRCVPISNHLYFYWYRQILGQKVEFLVSFYNNEISEKSEIFDDQFSVERPDGSNFTLKIRSTKLEDSAMYFCASAYGRRGETQYFGPGTRLLVL.

This clone is a singleton in its sample. The V and J genes are TRBV2 and TRBJ1-2; 7 bases are shared with TRBD1. Germline assignment: CDR1 SNHLY and CDR2 FYNNEI. This CDR3 has 15 residues. V lost 1 base to trimming and J lost 2 bases; unmatched junction nucleotides: 4. The DNA for the CDR3 is TGTGCCAGCAGTGAAGGACAGGGCATAAACTATGGCTACACCTTC. Translated: CASSEGQGINYGYTF.

A few counts support this clone. The V call is TRBV27, the J call TRBJ2-7; the match to TRBD2 covers 10 bases. Per the germline V gene, CDR1 is MNHEY and CDR2 is SMNVEV (reference sequence). This CDR3 is built from 15 residues. Trimming cost V 5 bases and J 4 bases; bases outside gene matches: 8. The CDR3 DNA sequence: TGTGCCAGCAGTCCCATTCTAGCGGGAGAATACGAGCAGTACTTC. Protein product: CASSPILAGEYEQYF.

This rearrangement joins TRBV5-1 to TRBJ2-7; 7 positions match TRBD1. Per germline, CDR1 SGHRS and CDR2 YFSETQ. The CDR3 contains 13 residues. V trimming: 3 bases; J trimming: 2 bases; junction bases outside the gene matches: 2. The DNA for the CDR3 is TGCGCCAGCAGCTCCGGGACAGCCTACGAGCAGTACTTC. Its protein is CASSSGTAYEQYF.

This clone came up once. The V and J genes are TRBV6-5 and TRBJ2-7; 7 bases match TRBD1. The CDR3 is made up of 13 amino acids. Germline CDR1 and CDR2: MNHEY and SVGAGI. J gave up 6 bases and V 6 bases, and 8 bases lay outside the gene matches. The CDR3 sequence is CASSPGGQVEQYF. The CDR3 bases are TGTGCCAGCAGCCCGGGCGGACAGGTCGAGCAGTACTTC.

The chain employs TRBV30 and TRBJ1-6; TRBD1 might be the D (5 bases). Per the germline V gene, CDR1 is GTSNPN and CDR2 is SVGIG (reference sequence). With 4 bases removed from V and 7 bases from J, the gap between germline ends came to 11 bases. This CDR3 has 13 amino acids. The CDR3 spells CAWNRGTNSPLHF. CDR3 nucleotide sequence: TGTGCCTGGAACCGGGGGACCAATTCACCCCTCCACTTT.

J is TRBJ2-6 and V is TRBV29-1; a possible D gene is TRBD2 (6 bases). V dropped 6 bases and J dropped 0 bases, with 12 bases sitting between them. Germline CDR1 reads SQVTM; CDR2 reads ANQGSEA. The CDR3 runs to 15 residues. CDR3 loop: CSVGGGSSGANVLTF. The CDR3 DNA reads TGCAGCGTGGGAGGAGGAAGCTCTGGGGCCAACGTCCTGACTTTC.

The chain carries TRBV3-1 (or the pseudogene TRBV3-2) and TRBJ1-4; 7 bases line up with TRBD1. Germline loops: CDR1 LGHDT, CDR2 YNNKEL (reference sequence). V lost 5 bases to trimming and J lost 8 bases; unmatched junction nucleotides: 14. The CDR3 extends over 16 amino acids. The CDR3 coding sequence is TGTGCCAGCAGCGAAGGGGACAGTTCGTTTCAGGAAAAACTGTTTTTT. This codes for CASSEGDSSFQEKLFF.

The chain has TRBV18 and TRBJ2-1; D is perhaps TRBD2 (6 bases). V was trimmed by 2 bases and J by 0 bases, leaving 8 bases between them. CDR1 is KGHSH and CDR2 is LQKENI in the germline V gene. The CDR3 runs to 15 residues. The CDR3 region is CASSPGGISYNEQFF. The CDR3 DNA is TGTGCCAGCTCACCAGGCGGGATCTCCTACAATGAGCAGTTCTTC.

The CDR3 DNA follows: TGTGCCAGCAGTGAGACCGTCGACAGATACTCCTACGAGCAGTACTTC. This translates into CASSETVDRYSYEQYF. This chain uses TRBV2 with TRBJ2-7, with TRBD1 as a possible D gene (5 bases). Per the germline V gene, CDR1 is SNHLY and CDR2 is FYNNEI. This CDR3 comprises 16 residues. V dropped 3 bases and J dropped 0 bases, with 15 bases sitting between them.

V and J are TRBV12-3 or TRBV12-4 and TRBJ1-5; a possible D gene is TRBD1 (5 bases). The CDR3 has 13 residues. Trimming shortened V by 11 bases and J by 6 bases, and 17 bases separated the two germline ends. DNA for the CDR3: TGTGCCCGCTCCGGACATCTTTGTCAGCCCCAGCATTTT. The encoded protein is CARSGHLCQPQHF.

The genes are TRBV29-1 and TRBJ1-4, with D perhaps TRBD1 (6 bases). The germline V gene encodes CDR1 SQVTM and CDR2 ANQGSEA. V lost 1 base to trimming and J lost 8 bases, with 11 bases between them. The CDR3 is 13 residues long. CDR3 protein: CSVEGRDNEKLFF. Written as DNA, the CDR3 is TGCAGCGTTGAAGGCAGGGACAACGAAAAACTGTTTTTT.

The sample holds one count of this clone. The chain employs TRBV10-3 and TRBJ1-2; D is uncertain. The CDR3 consists of 12 residues. The V gene lost 11 bases and the J gene lost 7 bases, with 17 bases spanning the gap. Germline V gene lookup returns CDR1 ENHRY and CDR2 SYGVKD. This chain's CDR3 is CASNAERGGYTF. For the CDR3, the DNA is TGTGCCTCCAACGCGGAGCGGGGTGGCTACACCTTC.

This chain uses TRBV13 with TRBJ2-3; D remains unclear. Germline V lookup: CDR1 PRHDT, CDR2 FYEKMQ (reference sequence). The germline V and J ends were trimmed by 4 bases and 5 bases, with 7 bases remaining between them. This CDR3 has 12 residues. CDR3 bases: TGTGCCAGCAGCTCCTTCGTAGATACGCAGTATTTT. Translation: CASSSFVDTQYF.

This clone has more than one count but fewer than ten. V gene TRBV5-1 combines with J gene TRBJ1-2; 8 bases match TRBD1. The CDR3 is 15 residues long. The germline V gene encodes CDR1 SGHRS and CDR2 YFSETQ. J gave up 1 base and V 0 bases, and 2 bases lay outside the gene matches. CDR3 sequence reads: CASSLEDRVNYGYTF. CDR3 nucleotides: TGCGCCAGCAGCTTGGAGGACAGGGTTAACTATGGCTACACCTTC.

The rearrangement uses TRBV10-3 and TRBJ1-1; 7 positions agree with TRBD1. In germline, CDR1 is ENHRY, CDR2 SYGVKD. V shed 9 bases and J 4 bases; nucleotides not matched to a gene: 8. The CDR3 runs 13 residues. Written as DNA, the CDR3 is TGTGCCATAAGCCGGGACAGCGTCACTGAAGCTTTCTTT. It translates to CAISRDSVTEAFF.

V is TRBV6-5 and J is TRBJ2-7; TRBD2 agrees at 7 bases. CDR3 length: 15 residues. Germline assignment: CDR1 MNHEY and CDR2 SVGAGI. Trimming at V came to 3 bases and at J to 0 bases, leaving 5 bases not matched to a gene. CDR3 region: CASSYSGGSSYEQYF. As DNA, the CDR3 is TGTGCCAGCAGTTATTCCGGGGGGAGCTCCTACGAGCAGTACTTC.

V gene TRBV7-8 combines with J gene TRBJ1-2, with TRBD1 matching 7 bases. Germline values: CDR1 SGHVS, CDR2 FQNEAQ. V was clipped by 5 bases and J by 4 bases; unmatched bases: 7. CDR3 size: 14 residues. In DNA form, the CDR3 reads TGTGCCAGCAGCCCTAGGGACAGAGCCTATGGCTACACCTTC. It codes for CASSPRDRAYGYTF.

The chain recombines TRBV25-1 with TRBJ1-1; D remains unclear. Trimming stripped 0 bases from V and 1 base from J, with 9 bases between. This CDR3 comprises 15 residues. Per germline, CDR1 MGHDK and CDR2 SYGVNS. CDR3 nucleotide sequence: TGTGCCAGCAGTGAATATTTTCCGGGGAACACTGAAGCTTTCTTT. It is translated as CASSEYFPGNTEAFF.

The rearrangement joins TRBV7-9 to TRBJ2-5; TRBD1 is a possible D gene (5 bases). CDR1 and CDR2 from the germline V gene are SEHNR and FQNEAQ (reference sequence). V lost 2 bases and J 2 bases, leaving 9 bases between the germline ends. This CDR3 has 14 residues. The CDR3 DNA follows: TGTGCCAGCAGCTTACCGGACATACAAGAGACCCAGTACTTC. Encoded protein: CASSLPDIQETQYF.

This rearrangement joins TRBV10-3 to TRBJ1-1; unclear D gene. The CDR3 is made up of 14 amino acids. Trimming shortened V by 4 bases and J by 3 bases, and 12 bases separated the two germline ends. Germline values: CDR1 ENHRY, CDR2 SYGVKD. DNA for the CDR3: TGTGCCATCAGTGCCCGGGGTGGGGACACTGAAGCTTTCTTT. Translated: CAISARGGDTEAFF.